The rows below give T cell receptor beta chains drawn from one sample of a study of PD-1 blockade in classical Hodgkin lymphoma. Sequencing used immunoSEQ multiplex PCR; TCRdb keeps in-frame clones, though not all of them. Counted here are about 30,000 clones, about two thirds occurring once; the ten biggest clones make up approximately 16%. The source was peripheral blood mononuclear cells (PBMCs), collected before the second cycle of nivolumab. Receptors originate from a human donor with classical Hodgkin lymphoma. Both conserved end residues are part of each CDR3. D genes are given only for firm matches. Clone size appears in some rows only: once, few, many, or a class for an expanded clone.

cdr3_aa	cdr3_nt	d_call	clone_size	v_call	j_call
CASSYSQGSGANVLTF	TGTGCCAGCAGTTACTCGCAGGGGTCTGGGGCCAACGTCCTGACTTTC	NA	NA	TRBV6-5	TRBJ2-6
CASTLLGGQGKTDLYF	TGTGCCAGCACCCTACTGGGGGGACAGGGTAAAACCGATCTCTATTTT	TRBD1	NA	TRBV5-6	TRBJ2-3
CASSSHGADTQYF	TGTGCCAGCAGTTCCCACGGGGCAGATACGCAGTATTTT	NA	NA	TRBV6-5	TRBJ2-3
CASSSRGWEQFF	TGTGCCAGCAGTTCCCGGGGGTGGGAGCAGTTCTTC	NA	NA	TRBV28	TRBJ2-1
CASFSTGTEPVRQYF	TGTGCCAGCTTCTCCACCGGGACAGAGCCTGTCAGGCAGTACTTC	TRBD1	NA	TRBV18	TRBJ2-5
CASSNLGRGSQETQYF	TGTGCCAGTAGTAACCTCGGGCGGGGGAGCCAAGAGACCCAGTACTTC	TRBD2	once	TRBV19	TRBJ2-5
CAGGQGRNTEAFF	TGTGCCGGGGGACAGGGCAGGAACACTGAAGCTTTCTTT	TRBD1	NA	TRBV7-9	TRBJ1-1
CASSFSGGAYEQYF	TGTGCCAGCAGCTTTAGCGGGGGGGCGTACGAGCAGTACTTC	TRBD2	NA	TRBV11-3	TRBJ2-7
CASSLPGPHGYTF	TGTGCCAGCAGCTTACCAGGGCCTCATGGCTACACCTTC	NA	once	TRBV7-2	TRBJ1-2
CASTPGWEGYYGYTF	TGTGCCAGCACCCCGGGGTGGGAGGGGTACTATGGCTACACCTTC	NA	NA	TRBV28	TRBJ1-2
CASSLYYRLQGHTDTQYF	TGTGCCAGCAGTTTATATTATCGGCTACAGGGGCACACAGATACGCAGTATTTT	TRBD1	NA	TRBV27	TRBJ2-3
CASSFGDRLSSYNSPLHF	TGCGCCAGCAGCTTCGGTGACCGTCTAAGCTCCTATAATTCACCCCTCCACTTT	NA	NA	TRBV5-1	TRBJ1-6
CATLLWGTQYF	TGTGCCACCCTCCTCTGGGGGACCCAGTACTTC	NA	NA	TRBV6-5	TRBJ2-5
CASSQDRVSNSPLHF	TGTGCCAGCAGCCAAGACCGGGTCTCTAATTCACCCCTCCACTTT	NA	NA	TRBV4-2	TRBJ1-6
CASSPNTYYGYTF	TGTGCCAGCTCACCAAATACCTACTATGGCTACACCTTC	NA	few	TRBV18	TRBJ1-2
CASSQDPGTAIYGYTF	TGCGCCAGCAGCCAAGATCCCGGGACAGCCATCTATGGCTACACCTTC	TRBD1	NA	TRBV4-3	TRBJ1-2
CASSGQGARKQYF	TGTGCCAGCAGTGGACAGGGGGCTAGAAAGCAGTACTTC	TRBD1	once	TRBV6-1	TRBJ2-7
CASSLTTVGGYQPQHF	TGTGCCAGCAGCTTAACTACAGTAGGGGGTTATCAGCCCCAGCATTTT	NA	NA	TRBV7-8	TRBJ1-5
CSATGQAEQYF	TGCAGTGCTACGGGACAGGCCGAGCAGTACTTC	TRBD1	medium-sized	TRBV20-1	TRBJ2-7
CASSPRTATNEKLFF	TGTGCCAGCAGCCCCCGGACAGCAACTAATGAAAAACTGTTTTTT	NA	NA	TRBV5-5	TRBJ1-4
CASRWTPGLAGVSSYNEQFF	TGCGCCAGCCGCTGGACGCCGGGACTAGCGGGGGTTAGCTCCTACAATGAGCAGTTCTTC	TRBD2	NA	TRBV5-1	TRBJ2-1
CASSIGTSTEAFF	TGTGCCAGTAGTATAGGCACCAGCACTGAAGCTTTCTTT	NA	NA	TRBV19	TRBJ1-1
CAWSQDSFSGNTIYF	TGTGCCTGGAGTCAGGACAGTTTCTCTGGAAACACCATATATTTT	NA	once	TRBV30	TRBJ1-3
CASGTRSGVGQETQYF	TGTGCCAGCGGAACGAGGAGCGGGGTCGGGCAAGAGACCCAGTACTTC	NA	NA	TRBV21-1	TRBJ2-5
CASSQDRVGTGELFF	TGCGCCAGCAGCCAGGACAGGGTCGGGACCGGGGAGCTGTTTTTT	TRBD1	once	TRBV4-1	TRBJ2-2
CASSLAAGAGANVLTF	TGTGCCAGCAGCTTAGCGGCGGGGGCTGGGGCCAACGTCCTGACTTTC	TRBD2	NA	TRBV7-8	TRBJ2-6
CASSSDPNEQFF	TGCGCCAGCAGCTCTGATCCCAATGAGCAGTTCTTC	NA	NA	TRBV5-1	TRBJ2-1
CASRYRAANTGELFF	TGTGCCAGCAGGTACAGGGCTGCGAACACCGGGGAGCTGTTTTTT	NA	NA	TRBV6-5	TRBJ2-2
CASSETSYPYNEQFF	TGTGCCAGCAGTGAGACTAGCTACCCCTACAATGAGCAGTTCTTC	TRBD2	NA	TRBV2	TRBJ2-1
CASSYLGEQPQHF	TGTGCCAGCAGTTACTTAGGGGAACAGCCCCAGCATTTT	NA	NA	TRBV6-5	TRBJ1-5
CASSQRTPSSSYNEQFF	TGTGCCAGCAGCCAAAGGACTCCCTCGAGCTCCTACAATGAGCAGTTCTTC	NA	NA	TRBV7-6	TRBJ2-1
CASSGRGITKGNTIYF	TGTGCCAGCAGCGGGAGGGGAATCACAAAGGGAAACACCATATATTTT	NA	NA	TRBV7-2	TRBJ1-3
CAWSLELGGNQPQHF	TGTGCCTGGAGCCTAGAACTCGGGGGCAATCAGCCCCAGCATTTT	NA	NA	TRBV30	TRBJ1-5